This TCR beta chain is from a study of Graves' ophthalmopathy and Graves' hyperthyroidism. Study at large: Prior to any treatment, peripheral blood was collected at the time of initial diagnosis.

Amplification targeted the TCR beta CDR3 regions, with RNA transcripts as the source material. Investigators did first-round RT-PCR with HTBI primers, then second-round multiplex PCR. In TCRdb, the multiplex PCR reads were re-called with MiXCR into one record per CDR3 protein. The sample includes about 200,000 distinct CDR3 sequences, just under 30% seen only once; the top ten take 9.1%. This clonotype has at least ten counts. With a much larger clone just one base away, this may be a read error. Patients with other autoimmune diseases, uncontrolled infections, pregnancy or lactation were excluded. As diagnostic evidence, clinical symptoms, serum thyroxine, TRAb, thyroid ultrasound and orbital computed tomography were relied upon. Sampling approximately 10 ml of fresh peripheral blood provided the PBMCs. CDR3 length: 15 amino acids. V lost 4 bases to trimming and J lost 2 bases; unmatched junction nucleotides: 8.

The genes are TRBV12-3 or TRBV12-4 and TRBJ2-7, with 7 positions matching TRBD1. The TCR originated in a middle-aged man with Graves' ophthalmopathy. The sequenced sample consisted of peripheral blood. DNA of the CDR3: TGTGCCAGCAGTTCGAAACAGGGGAATGCCTACGAGCAGTACTTC. Protein product: CASSSKQGNAYEQYF.